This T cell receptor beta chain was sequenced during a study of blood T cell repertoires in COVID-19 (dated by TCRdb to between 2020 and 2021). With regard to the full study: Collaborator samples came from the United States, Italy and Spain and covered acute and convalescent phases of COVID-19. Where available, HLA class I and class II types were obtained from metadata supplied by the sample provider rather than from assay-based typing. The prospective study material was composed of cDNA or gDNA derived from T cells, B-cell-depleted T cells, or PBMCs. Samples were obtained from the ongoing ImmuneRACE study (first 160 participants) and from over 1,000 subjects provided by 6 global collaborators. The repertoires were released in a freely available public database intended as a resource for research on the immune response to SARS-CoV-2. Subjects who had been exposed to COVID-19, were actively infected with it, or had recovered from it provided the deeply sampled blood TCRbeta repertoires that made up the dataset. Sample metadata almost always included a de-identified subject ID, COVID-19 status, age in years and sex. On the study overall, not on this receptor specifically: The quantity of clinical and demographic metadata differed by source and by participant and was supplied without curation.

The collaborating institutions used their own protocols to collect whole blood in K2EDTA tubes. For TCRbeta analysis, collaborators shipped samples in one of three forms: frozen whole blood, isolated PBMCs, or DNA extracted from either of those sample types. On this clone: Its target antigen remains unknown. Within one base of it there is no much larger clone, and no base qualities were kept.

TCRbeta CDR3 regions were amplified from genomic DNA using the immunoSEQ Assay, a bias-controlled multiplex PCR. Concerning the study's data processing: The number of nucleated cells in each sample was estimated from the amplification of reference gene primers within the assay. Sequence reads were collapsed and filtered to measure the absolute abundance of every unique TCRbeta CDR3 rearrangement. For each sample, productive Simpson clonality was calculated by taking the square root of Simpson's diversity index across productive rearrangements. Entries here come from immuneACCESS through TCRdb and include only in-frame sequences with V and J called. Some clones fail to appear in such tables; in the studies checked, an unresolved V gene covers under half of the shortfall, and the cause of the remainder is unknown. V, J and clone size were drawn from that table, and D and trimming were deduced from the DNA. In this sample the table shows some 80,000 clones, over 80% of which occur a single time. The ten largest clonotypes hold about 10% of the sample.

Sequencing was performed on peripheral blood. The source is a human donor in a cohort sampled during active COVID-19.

The DNA sequence is TGCGCCAGCAGCTTGGATAGGGGTGAGCAGTTCTTC. This encodes CASSLDRGEQFF. The chain employs TRBV5-1 and TRBJ2-1, with TRBD1 perhaps the D gene, on 5 matching bases. As encoded in the germline V gene, CDR1 is SGHRS while CDR2 is YFSETQ. Measured from the cysteine to the phenylalanine, the CDR3 is 12 residues long. Only CDR3 DNA is held: 36 bases, read in frame from base 1. V is shortened by 0 bases, J by 9 bases, and the region joining them spans 7 bases.